This T cell receptor beta chain stems from a study of shared clonotypes between healthy human individuals. Study background: The donor group consisted of a couple of women and three men, aged 18 to 49.

CDR1 and CDR2 (germline): SGDLS, YYNGEE. Trimming removed 0 bases from V and 0 bases from J, with 11 bases in between. This CDR3 is 16 amino acids long. A word on this clone: Other DNA sequences within the sample encode an identical CDR3.

Only in-frame clones appear in the TCRdb table, and some are missing; sequencing was by immunoSEQ multiplex PCR. The sample includes a few million clones, 80% to 95% of them seen just once. This receptor was taken from a man between 18 and 35 years old in good health. Some clones in this sample may be carry-over from other donors' samples. The V call is TRBV9, the J call TRBJ2-3; D gene unclear. The sequenced sample was naive CD4+ T cells from PBMCs. As to subset: CD45RA+ positively selected. The CDR3 region is CASSVGLAASTDTQYF. The CDR3 DNA follows: TGTGCCAGCAGCGTAGGGTTGGCGGCTAGCACAGATACGCAGTATTTT.